These 32 T cell receptor beta chains share one sample of origin, sequenced in a study of T cell repertoires in ileal Crohn's disease. Method: immunoSEQ multiplex PCR; TCRdb's copy keeps in-frame clones and lacks some. Among fewer than 16,000 clones listed, 75% to 85% were seen once. The sequenced sample was ileal tissue. The receptors were sampled from an adult with Crohn's disease.

The chain employs TRBV5-1 and TRBJ1-1; 9 bases line up with TRBD1. Trimming cost V 4 bases and J 8 bases; bases outside gene matches: 12. There are 15 residues in the CDR3. Germline V gene data show CDR1 as SGHRS and CDR2 as YFSETQ. The DNA of the CDR3 is TGCGCCAGCAGCCGTTCACTACAGGGGGCGGGAGAAGCTTTCTTT. It yields the protein CASSRSLQGAGEAFF.

This chain connects TRBV27 to TRBJ2-1; 10 bases are a match to TRBD2. V shed 8 bases and J 6 bases; nucleotides not matched to a gene: 16. This CDR3 contains 17 residues. CDR1 is MNHEY and CDR2 is SMNVEV in the germline V gene (reference sequence). The CDR3 DNA follows: TGTGCCAGCGGGACCCAGCGGGAGGGCCCGAAGGTCAATGAGCAGTTCTTC. As protein: CASGTQREGPKVNEQFF.

The rearrangement joins TRBV5-1 to TRBJ2-2, with no clear D. Trimming shortened V by 0 bases and J by 0 bases, and 12 bases separated the two germline ends. The CDR3 extends over 17 amino acids. CDR1 and CDR2 (germline): SGHRS, YFSETQ. The DNA of the CDR3 is TGCGCCAGCAGCTTGGTCCCAGGAAATACGAACACCGGGGAGCTGTTTTTT. It encodes CASSLVPGNTNTGELFF.

J is TRBJ1-2 and V is TRBV30, with 7 nucleotides matching TRBD1. J lost 4 bases, V lost 2 bases, and 4 bases had no gene match. Germline CDR1 reads GTSNPN; CDR2 reads SVGIG (reference sequence). The CDR3 loop spans 13 amino acids. CDR3 amino acids: CAWSKTGRYGYTF. For the CDR3, the DNA is TGTGCCTGGAGTAAGACAGGGCGCTATGGCTACACCTTC. The full variable domain, its missing parts supplied by reference TRBV30 and TRBJ1-2, is SQTIHQWPATLVQPVGSPLSLECTVEGTSNPNLYWYRQAAGRGLQLLFYSVGIGQISSEVPQNLSASRPQDRQFILSSKKLLLSDSGFYLCAWSKTGRYGYTFGSGTRLTVV.

The chain links TRBV5-4 to TRBJ1-2; tentatively, D is TRBD1 (6 bases). Germline CDR1 SGHNT, CDR2 YYREEE (reference sequence). There are 11 residues in the CDR3. Trimming took off 2 bases at V and 8 bases at J, with 7 bases between the two ends. The CDR3 here is CASSFRGGYTF. The CDR3 nucleotides read TGTGCCAGCAGCTTCAGGGGCGGCTACACCTTC.

The V call is TRBV27, the J call TRBJ1-5; D ambiguous. Germline CDR1 and CDR2: MNHEY and SMNVEV (reference sequence). V was pared by 3 bases and J by 4 bases, with 7 bases between. The CDR3 length is 13 residues. The CDR3 is CASSFWPNQPQHF. The CDR3, as DNA: TGTGCCAGCAGTTTTTGGCCGAATCAGCCCCAGCATTTT.

For this clone: This sample also contains other DNA sequences that code for the same CDR3. The chain links TRBV9 to TRBJ2-5; D is unresolved. Per the germline V gene, CDR1 is SGDLS and CDR2 is YYNGEE. V was clipped by 4 bases and J by 4 bases, with 8 bases between them. CDR3 length: 12 residues. CDR3 in DNA: TGTGCCAGCAGCTTTCCATCAGAGACCCAGTACTTC. Protein sequence: CASSFPSETQYF. Using reference TRBV9 and TRBJ2-5 for the parts outside the CDR3, the full variable domain is DSGVTQTPKHLITATGQRVTLRCSPRSGDLSVYWYQQSLDQGLQFLIQYYNGEERAKGNILERFSAQQFPDLHSELNLSSLELGDSALYFCASSFPSETQYFGPGTRLLVL.

This clone was seen more than once but under ten times. The chain has TRBV5-1 and TRBJ2-3, with D tentatively TRBD1 (5 bases). Germline CDR1 SGHRS, CDR2 YFSETQ. The V and J ends lost 2 bases and 6 bases respectively, with 16 bases between them. CDR3 length: 15 amino acids. This CDR3 reads CASSLRQGGLDTQYF. DNA for the CDR3: TGCGCCAGCAGCTTACGGCAGGGCGGATTGGATACGCAGTATTTT. The full variable domain, in which reference TRBV5-1 and TRBJ2-3 provide the parts outside the CDR3, is KAGVTQTPRYLIKTRGQQVTLSCSPISGHRSVSWYQQTPGQGLQFLFEYFSETQRNKGNFPGRFSGRQFSNSRSEMNVSTLELGDSALYLCASSLRQGGLDTQYFGPGTRLTVL.

As regards this clone: At one end the junction does not follow the germline gene, possibly because of a read error. At the DNA level, this CDR3 is encoded by other sequences in the same sample as well. The J gene is TRBJ1-6, the V gene TRBV27; D gene uncertain. CDR3 length: 15 amino acids. Germline CDR1 reads MNHEY; CDR2 reads SMNVEV (reference sequence). The CDR3 DNA follows: TGTGCCAGCAGTTTAATAGGGAGCAGGAATTCCCCCCTCCACTTT. Its protein is CASSLIGSRNSPLHF.

This chain connects TRBV5-1 to TRBJ1-3; unclear D gene. Trimming took 3 bases from V and 1 from J, leaving 8 bases between them. The CDR3 has 14 amino acids. Germline V gene data show CDR1 as SGHRS and CDR2 as YFSETQ. Here the CDR3 DNA reads TGCGCCAGCAGCTCTGAGGGATCTGGAAACACCATATATTTT. Protein product: CASSSEGSGNTIYF.

The rearrangement links TRBV19 to TRBJ2-1, with 9 positions matching TRBD1. V lost 5 bases, J lost 0 bases, and 2 bases stayed unmatched. The CDR3 is made up of 15 amino acids. Germline CDR1 reads LNHDA; CDR2 reads SQIVND (reference sequence). The CDR3 protein is CASSLDRGSYNEQFF. The DNA for the CDR3 is TGTGCCAGTAGTTTGGACAGGGGCTCCTACAATGAGCAGTTCTTC.

The gene calls are TRBV19 and TRBJ2-2, with 8 bases aligning to TRBD1. Unmatched junction bases numbered 7, after V lost 5 bases and J lost 5 bases. Germline CDR1 LNHDA, CDR2 SQIVND (reference sequence). The length of the CDR3 is 15 residues. This CDR3 reads CASSDRDRLTGELFF. The CDR3 nucleotides are TGTGCCAGTAGTGACAGGGACAGGCTAACCGGGGAGCTGTTTTTT.

The chain couples TRBV10-2 to TRBJ1-6, with 7 bases identical to TRBD1. The CDR3 runs to 16 residues. Germline-derived CDR1 and CDR2 are WSHSY and SAAADI. The V segment lost 6 bases and the J segment 8 bases; nucleotides outside the gene matches: 13. The CDR3 region has the DNA TGCGCCAGCAGGTCTTCACAGGGGAGGATCGATTCACCCCTCCACTTT. Protein product: CASRSSQGRIDSPLHF.

The J gene is TRBJ2-5, the V gene TRBV6-5; 12 nucleotides match TRBD2. V shed 5 bases, J shed 7 bases, and the junction held 8 bases outside the gene matches. The CDR3 length is 15 residues. The germline gives CDR1 MNHEY, CDR2 SVGAGI. The chain's CDR3 is CASSQRLAGAGTQYF. DNA of the CDR3: TGTGCCAGCAGTCAGCGACTAGCGGGAGCGGGGACCCAGTACTTC.

This chain uses TRBV15 with TRBJ2-1, with 8 bases matching TRBD1. The CDR3 is 15 amino acids. Germline V gene sequence: CDR1 LNHNV, CDR2 YYDKDF (reference sequence). V dropped 3 bases and J dropped 4; count of bases not matched to a gene: 5. The CDR3 here is CATSRTGAFYNEQFF. The CDR3 nucleotides read TGTGCCACCAGCAGGACAGGGGCTTTTTACAATGAGCAGTTCTTC.

The genes are TRBV30 and TRBJ2-5, with D possibly being TRBD2 (6 bases). The ends were cut back, 7 bases at V and 2 bases at J, with 20 bases in the middle. The V gene's germline CDR1 is GTSNPN and CDR2 SVGIG (reference sequence). This CDR3 spans 15 amino acids. CDR3 in DNA: TGTGCCTACGCGCCCGGGACTCAGTGGCAAGAGACCCAGTACTTC. It is translated as CAYAPGTQWQETQYF.

The J gene is TRBJ2-2, the V gene TRBV2; 7 nucleotides agree with TRBD2. The germline CDR1 and CDR2 sequences are SNHLY and FYNNEI. With V trimmed by 7 bases and J by 4 bases, 15 bases remained unmatched. The CDR3 is 17 residues long. As DNA, the CDR3 is TGTGCCAGCAAGCCTAGCGTTGGGAGGGAGGGCACCGGGGAGCTGTTTTTT. Protein sequence: CASKPSVGREGTGELFF.

The chain joins TRBV6-1 to TRBJ1-4; 8 nucleotides agree with TRBD1. Germline V lookup: CDR1 MNHNS, CDR2 SASEGT. The CDR3 extends over 15 amino acids. Trimming took 7 bases from V and 8 from J; bases not matched to a gene: 12. DNA for the CDR3: TGTGCCAGCATTAGGGACAGGATCAACACCGAAAAACTGTTTTTT. This translates into CASIRDRINTEKLFF.

This chain joins TRBV5-1 and TRBJ2-3; TRBD2 aligns across 13 bases. Germline lookup yields CDR1 SGHRS and CDR2 YFSETQ. The V gene end was trimmed by 2 bases and the J gene end by 4 bases; junction bases not matched to a gene: 1. This CDR3 region has 15 residues. CDR3 bases: TGCGCCAGCAGCTTACTAGCGGGAGGGCCAGATACGCAGTATTTT. Translating gives CASSLLAGGPDTQYF.

The chain is built from TRBV28 and TRBJ1-4; a possible D gene is TRBD1 (6 bases). The CDR3 totals 14 residues. The V and J ends lost 5 bases and 1 base respectively, with 8 bases between them. CDR1 is MDHEN, CDR2 SYDVKM, per germline. CDR3 DNA: TGTGCCAGCAGTAAACAGGGAACTAATGAAAAACTGTTTTTT. Its protein is CASSKQGTNEKLFF.

The V call is TRBV2, the J call TRBJ1-1, with TRBD1 as a possible D gene (5 bases). Trimming pared 6 bases from V and 1 base from J, leaving 9 bases between. Germline values: CDR1 SNHLY, CDR2 FYNNEI. This CDR3 has 13 amino acids. DNA of the CDR3: TGTGCCAGCAGAGTGACAGAGAACACTGAAGCTTTCTTT. Translating gives CASRVTENTEAFF.

The V call is TRBV5-1, the J call TRBJ2-5, with 7 bases matching TRBD2. V lost 0 bases, J lost 1 base, and 3 bases stayed unmatched. From germline, CDR1 is SGHRS and CDR2 YFSETQ. The CDR3 consists of 15 residues. The CDR3 DNA reads as TGCGCCAGCAGCTTGGGGGCTAGCGGCCAAGAGACCCAGTACTTC. This sequence encodes CASSLGASGQETQYF.

This chain uses TRBV10-2 with TRBJ1-5; 7 nucleotides agree with TRBD1. This CDR3 spans 13 amino acids. V dropped 6 bases and J dropped 5; count of bases not matched to a gene: 4. Germline CDR1 and CDR2: WSHSY and SAAADI. CDR3: CASSLTGDQPQHF. CDR3 bases: TGCGCCAGCAGCCTCACAGGGGATCAGCCCCAGCATTTT.

The chain employs TRBV30 and TRBJ1-2; D possibly corresponds to TRBD1 (5 bases). The CDR3 contains 12 residues. Trimming took off 5 bases at V and 8 bases at J, with 15 bases between the two ends. CDR1 and CDR2 (germline): GTSNPN, SVGIG (reference sequence). CDR3 region: CAWARAGRGYTF. CDR3 coding DNA: TGTGCCTGGGCCAGGGCGGGGCGCGGCTACACCTTC.

Regarding this clone: This sample includes further DNA sequences coding for the same CDR3. V and J are TRBV5-1 and TRBJ2-3; D remains ambiguous. CDR1 and CDR2 (germline): SGHRS, YFSETQ. The CDR3 runs 14 residues. V was shortened by 0 bases and J by 0 bases, with 5 bases between the two germline ends. CDR3: CASSLGQSTDTQYF. CDR3 coding DNA: TGCGCCAGCAGCTTGGGACAAAGCACAGATACGCAGTATTTT.

The V gene is TRBV7-2, the J gene TRBJ2-3, with TRBD2 as a possible D gene (5 bases). V was clipped by 3 bases and J by 2 bases, with 9 bases between them. CDR1 and CDR2 (germline): SGHTA, FQGNSA. CDR3 length: 14 residues. The CDR3 protein is CASSLPTTTDTQYF. The CDR3 DNA follows: TGTGCCAGCAGCTTGCCGACTACCACAGATACGCAGTATTTT.

V and J are TRBV5-6 and TRBJ2-3, with 9 bases aligning to TRBD2. Germline trimming cut 4 bases from V and 2 bases from J; bases unmatched to any gene: 8. CDR1 and CDR2 from the germline V gene are SGHDT and YYEEEE. The CDR3 is 16 amino acids. The CDR3: CASSRPLAGLTDTQYF. The CDR3 bases are TGTGCCAGCAGCCGACCTCTAGCGGGGCTCACAGATACGCAGTATTTT.

The chain uses TRBV11-3 and TRBJ1-1; D is unresolved. The CDR3 contains 13 residues. The germline V gene has CDR1 SGHNT and CDR2 YENEEA. The V end lost 5 bases, the J end lost 1 base, and 8 bases lay between the germline ends. For the CDR3, the DNA is TGTGCCAGCAGCAGGGAGGAGAACACTGAAGCTTTCTTT. Translated: CASSREENTEAFF. Filled out from reference TRBV11-3 and TRBJ1-1, the complete variable domain reads EAGVVQSPRYKIIEKKQPVAFWCNPISGHNTLYWYLQNLGQGPELLIRYENEEAVDDSQLPKDRFSAERLKGVDSTLKIQPAELGDSAVYLCASSREENTEAFFGQGTRLTVV.

This clone was detected only a few times. The chain joins TRBV11-2 to TRBJ2-1; 7 bases agree with TRBD2. V lost 2 bases, J lost 1 base, and 2 bases stayed unmatched. CDR1 and CDR2 (germline): SGHAT, FQNNGV. The CDR3 has 15 residues. The CDR3 DNA is TGTGCCAGCAGCTTATCAGCGGGGTCCTACAATGAGCAGTTCTTC. Translated, it gives CASSLSAGSYNEQFF.

This sequence joins TRBV18 and TRBJ2-7, with TRBD1 matching 10 bases. Per the germline V gene, CDR1 is KGHSH and CDR2 is LQKENI. The CDR3 loop spans 16 amino acids. J lost 4 bases, V lost 0 bases, and 6 bases had no gene match. In DNA form, the CDR3 reads TGTGCCAGCTCACCACCGGGGAGGACAGGGGGTTACGAGCAGTACTTC. It is translated as CASSPPGRTGGYEQYF.

The rearrangement joins TRBV5-1 to TRBJ2-2; a weak D match, TRBD1 (5 bases). Germline CDR1 is SGHRS and CDR2 is YFSETQ. CDR3 length equals 13 residues. V shed 3 bases and J shed 8 bases, with 11 bases lying between them. The CDR3 protein is CASSYPGYGELFF. The CDR3, as DNA: TGCGCCAGCAGCTACCCAGGGTATGGGGAGCTGTTTTTT. Looking up the rest from reference TRBV5-1 and TRBJ2-2 gives the full variable domain: KAGVTQTPRYLIKTRGQQVTLSCSPISGHRSVSWYQQTPGQGLQFLFEYFSETQRNKGNFPGRFSGRQFSNSRSEMNVSTLELGDSALYLCASSYPGYGELFFGEGSRLTVL.

This clone turned up a few times. The chain has TRBV9 and TRBJ2-7; maybe TRBD2 (5 bases). The CDR3 runs 14 residues. The germline V gene encodes CDR1 SGDLS and CDR2 YYNGEE. Trimming pared 4 bases from V and 2 bases from J, leaving 13 bases between. The CDR3 sequence is CASSPRGATYEQYF. The CDR3, as DNA: TGTGCCAGCAGCCCCCGGGGAGCCACCTACGAGCAGTACTTC.